The T cell receptor beta chain described here comes from a study of T cells in tumors after PD-1 blockade. Study information: On average, peripheral blood gave more than 100,000 TCR templates and 37,000 or so unique clonotypes. Study results and limitations: About 41% of tumor TCR clonotypes were also found in blood.

A word on this clone: The antigen is unknown.

Germline lookup yields CDR1 SEHNR and CDR2 FQNEAQ (reference sequence). The CDR3 has 15 amino acids. J gave up 5 bases and V 0 bases, and 4 bases lay outside the gene matches. The protocol was immunoSEQ multiplex PCR, while the TCRdb copy is restricted to in-frame clones and leaves out a portion. The table has about 47,000 clones, approximately 75% seen once. The TCR comes from a human donor with basal cell carcinoma. Sequences were derived from PBMCs, sampled before anti-PD-1 treatment. The chain employs TRBV7-9 and TRBJ2-3; 8 nucleotides match TRBD1. Here the CDR3 DNA reads TGTGCCAGCAGCTTAGCGAGGGACAGGTTAGATACGCAGTATTTT. As protein: CASSLARDRLDTQYF.